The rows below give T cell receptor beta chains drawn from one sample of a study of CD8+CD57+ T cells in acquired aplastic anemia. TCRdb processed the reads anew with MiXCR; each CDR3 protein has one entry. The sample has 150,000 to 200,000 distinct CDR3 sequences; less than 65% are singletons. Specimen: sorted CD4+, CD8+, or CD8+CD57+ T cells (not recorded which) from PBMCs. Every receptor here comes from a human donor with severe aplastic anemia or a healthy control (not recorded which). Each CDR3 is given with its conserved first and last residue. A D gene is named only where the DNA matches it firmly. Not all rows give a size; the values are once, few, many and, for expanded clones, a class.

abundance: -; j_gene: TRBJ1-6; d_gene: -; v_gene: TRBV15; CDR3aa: CATSSRGGNSPLHF; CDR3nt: TGTGCCACCAGCAGCAGGGGCGGTAATTCACCCCTCCACTTT
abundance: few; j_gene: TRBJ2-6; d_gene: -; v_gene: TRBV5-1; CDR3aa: CASSLTDSGANVLTF; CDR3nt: TGCGCCAGCAGCTTGACTGACTCTGGGGCCAACGTCCTGACTTTC
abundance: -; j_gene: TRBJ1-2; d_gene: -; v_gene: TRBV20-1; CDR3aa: CSARGGGYGYTF; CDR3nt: TGCAGTGCTAGGGGGGGTGGCTATGGCTACACCTTC
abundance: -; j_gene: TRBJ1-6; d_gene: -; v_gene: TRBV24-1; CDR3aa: CATSENRDSPLHF; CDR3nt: TGTGCCACCAGTGAGAACAGGGATTCACCCCTCCACTTT
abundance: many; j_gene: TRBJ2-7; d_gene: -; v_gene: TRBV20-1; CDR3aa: CSARDRRRSYEQYF; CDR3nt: TGCAGTGCTAGAGATAGGCGTCGCTCCTACGAGCAGTACTTC
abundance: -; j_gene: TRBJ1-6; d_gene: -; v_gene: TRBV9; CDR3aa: CASSARQNNSPLHF; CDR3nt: TGTGCCAGCAGCGCAAGACAGAATAATTCACCCCTCCACTTT
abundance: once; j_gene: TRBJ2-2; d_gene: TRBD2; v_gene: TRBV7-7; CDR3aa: CASSPDSGGNTGELFF; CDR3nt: TGTGCCAGCAGCCCAGATTCGGGGGGGAACACCGGGGAGCTGTTTTTT
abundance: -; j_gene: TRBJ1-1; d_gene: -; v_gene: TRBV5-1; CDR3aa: CASSLASPMRGEAFF; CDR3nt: TGCGCCAGCAGCTTGGCGTCCCCAATGCGCGGTGAAGCTTTCTTT
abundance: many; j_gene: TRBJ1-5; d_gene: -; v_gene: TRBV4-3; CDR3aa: CASSQVLQAGQPQHF; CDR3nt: TGCGCCAGCAGCCAAGTACTACAGGCTGGACAGCCCCAGCATTTT
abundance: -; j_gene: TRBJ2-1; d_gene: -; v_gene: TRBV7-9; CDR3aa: CASSLPERMNNEQFF; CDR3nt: TGTGCCAGCAGTCTCCCAGAGAGGATGAACAATGAGCAGTTCTTC
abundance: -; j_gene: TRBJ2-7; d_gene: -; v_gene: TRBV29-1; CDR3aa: CSVEDWIYEQYF; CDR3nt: TGCAGCGTTGAAGATTGGATCTACGAGCAGTACTTC
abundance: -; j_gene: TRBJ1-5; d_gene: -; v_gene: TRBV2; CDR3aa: CASSEGFGGPGQPQHF; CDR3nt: TGTGCCAGCAGTGAAGGGTTCGGGGGGCCAGGTCAGCCCCAGCATTTT
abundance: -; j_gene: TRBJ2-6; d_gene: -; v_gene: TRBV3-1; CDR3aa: CASSQEGSSNVLTF; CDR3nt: TGTGCCAGCAGCCAAGAGGGCAGTTCCAACGTCCTGACTTTC
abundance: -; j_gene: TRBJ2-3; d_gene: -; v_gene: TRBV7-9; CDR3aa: CASSFGVQGDTQYF; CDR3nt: TGTGCCAGCAGCTTCGGGGTGCAAGGGGATACGCAGTATTTT